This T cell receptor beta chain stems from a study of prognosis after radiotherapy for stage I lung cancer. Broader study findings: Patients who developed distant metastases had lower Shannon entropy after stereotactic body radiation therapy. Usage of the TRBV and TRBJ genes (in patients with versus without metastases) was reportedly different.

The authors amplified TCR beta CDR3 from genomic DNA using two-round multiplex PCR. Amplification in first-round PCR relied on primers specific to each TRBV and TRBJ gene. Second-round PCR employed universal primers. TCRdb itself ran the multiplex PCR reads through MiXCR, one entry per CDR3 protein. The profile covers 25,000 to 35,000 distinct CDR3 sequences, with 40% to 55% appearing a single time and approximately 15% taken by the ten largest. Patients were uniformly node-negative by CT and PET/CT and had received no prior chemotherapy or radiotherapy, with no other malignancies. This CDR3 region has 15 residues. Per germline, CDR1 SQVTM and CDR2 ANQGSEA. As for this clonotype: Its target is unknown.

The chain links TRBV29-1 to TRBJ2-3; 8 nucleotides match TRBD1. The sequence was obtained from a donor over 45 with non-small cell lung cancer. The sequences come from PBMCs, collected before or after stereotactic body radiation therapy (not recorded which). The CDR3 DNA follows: TGCACCTACCCCCAGGGGGCTATATCATCGGATACGCAGTATTTT. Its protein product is CTYPQGAISSDTQYF.